Each of the 21 T cell receptor beta chains below was sequenced from the same sample in a study of Ad26.COV2.S vaccination and SARS-CoV-2 variants. Documented treatment: about 20 received Ad26.COV2.S at low or high dose, single or two shots; a few received placebo; per-sample allocation not given. Samples analyzed were those drawn on day 63 after the first vaccine or placebo injection. Sequencing was performed with immunoSEQ multiplex PCR; in TCRdb, only in-frame clones are kept and a portion is missing. The table shows about 420,000 clones, with roughly 90% occurring only once. Specimen: peripheral blood, collected in a trial of Ad26.COV2.S vaccine versus placebo. The receptors derive from a person aged 18-65 years who received the Ad26.COV2.S COVID-19 vaccine or a placebo.

The rearrangement uses TRBV9 and TRBJ1-6, with D maybe TRBD1 (6 bases). This CDR3 comprises 15 residues. V lost 0 bases to trimming and J lost 7 bases, with 11 bases between them. CDR1 SGDLS and CDR2 YYNGEE come from the germline V gene. In nucleotides, the CDR3 is TGTGCCAGCAGCGTAGGGGGGACACCCAATTCACCCCTCCACTTT. It yields the protein CASSVGGTPNSPLHF.

The chain carries TRBV3-1 (or the pseudogene TRBV3-2) and TRBJ2-2; D remains ambiguous. CDR1 is LGHDT and CDR2 is YNNKEL in the germline V gene (reference sequence). The CDR3 sequence is 13 residues long. V was trimmed by 1 base and J by 6 bases, leaving 6 bases between them. CDR3 sequence: CASSQGVSGELFF. The DNA for the CDR3 is TGTGCCAGCAGCCAAGGGGTGTCCGGGGAGCTGTTTTTT.

The chain employs TRBV7-3 and TRBJ1-5; tentative D call: TRBD1 (6 bases). The CDR3 covers 15 residues. Deletions cut 5 bases from V and 4 bases from J, with 15 bases between. Germline-derived CDR1 and CDR2 are SGHTA and FQGTGA. CDR3 nucleotides: TGTGCCAGCAGCCCCGGCGGGGGCCGTAATCAGCCCCAGCATTTT. This translates into CASSPGGGRNQPQHF.

J is TRBJ2-1 and V is TRBV18; 8 nucleotides align to TRBD2. J was trimmed by 0 bases and V by 3 bases; bases with no gene match: 7. The germline V gene encodes CDR1 KGHSH and CDR2 LQKENI. The CDR3 is made up of 17 amino acids. The CDR3 coding sequence is TGTGCCAGCTCACCGCGGCTAGCGGGCAGCTCCTACAATGAGCAGTTCTTC. Its protein is CASSPRLAGSSYNEQFF.

The rearrangement joins TRBV24-1 to TRBJ2-1; 8 nucleotides agree with TRBD2. The germline V gene has CDR1 KGHDR and CDR2 SFDVKD. This CDR3 is 13 amino acids long. V shed 7 bases and J 5 bases; nucleotides not matched to a gene: 3. The DNA for the CDR3 is TGTGCCACCAGGCGGGGGGATGACAATGAGCAGTTCTTC. Translation gives CATRRGDDNEQFF.

The V gene is TRBV10-1, the J gene TRBJ1-1; D is ambiguous. CDR3 length: 14 amino acids. The germline V gene encodes CDR1 WNHNN and CDR2 SYGVQD (reference sequence). V gave up 0 bases and J gave up 4 bases, with 9 bases separating them. CDR3 sequence (DNA): TGCGCCAGCAGTGAGTCGCGGGGAGCCACTGAAGCTTTCTTT. As protein: CASSESRGATEAFF.

This chain joins TRBV27 and TRBJ2-7; 8 bases are shared with TRBD1. V trimming: 3 bases; J trimming: 1 base; junction bases outside the gene matches: 2. The CDR3 extends over 14 amino acids. The germline V gene has CDR1 MNHEY and CDR2 SMNVEV (reference sequence). The chain's CDR3 is CASSFWTGSYEQYF. The CDR3 region has the DNA TGTGCCAGCAGTTTTTGGACAGGGTCCTACGAGCAGTACTTC.

The V and J genes are TRBV6-5 and TRBJ2-5; D might be TRBD1 (5 bases). Trimming pared 0 bases from V and 5 bases from J, leaving 10 bases between. There are 14 residues in the CDR3. Germline lookup yields CDR1 MNHEY and CDR2 SVGAGI. CDR3 in amino acids: CASSYSQGWETQYF. CDR3 bases: TGTGCCAGCAGTTACTCCCAGGGTTGGGAGACCCAGTACTTC.

This chain joins TRBV6-5 and TRBJ1-3, with TRBD1 as a possible D gene (5 bases). Trimming stripped 5 bases from V and 4 bases from J, with 12 bases between. CDR1 is MNHEY, CDR2 SVGAGI, per germline. The CDR3 has 14 residues. CDR3 loop: CASSRTGSGNTIYF. The CDR3 bases are TGTGCCAGCAGTCGAACAGGTTCAGGAAACACCATATATTTT.

The chain uses TRBV6-2 or TRBV6-3 and TRBJ1-5; D is perhaps TRBD1 (5 bases). Trimming pared 2 bases from V and 1 base from J, leaving 9 bases between. Per the germline V gene, CDR1 is MNHEY and CDR2 is SVGEGT. This CDR3 contains 15 residues. The CDR3 loop is CASSYGGASNQPQHF. The CDR3 bases are TGTGCCAGCAGTTACGGAGGGGCCAGCAATCAGCCCCAGCATTTT.

This chain links TRBV5-8 with TRBJ2-3, with a weak D call TRBD1 (5 bases). The CDR3 has 12 amino acids. CDR1 and CDR2 (germline): SGHTS, YDEGEE. V was clipped by 5 bases and J by 6 bases, with 10 bases between them. In DNA, the CDR3 is TGTGCCAGCAGTTGGGGCCTCGATACGCAGTATTTT. Translation: CASSWGLDTQYF.

CDR3 DNA: TGTGCCAGCAGCTTTAGGAACACTGAAGCTTTCTTT. Residues: CASSFRNTEAFF. This chain joins TRBV5-4 and TRBJ1-1; D not certain. Trimming stripped 2 bases from V and 1 base from J, with 3 bases between. The germline gives CDR1 SGHNT, CDR2 YYREEE (reference sequence). The CDR3 spans 12 residues.

The V call is TRBV30, the J call TRBJ2-5, with TRBD1 identical over 9 bases. Germline trimming cut 3 bases from V and 4 bases from J; bases unmatched to any gene: 3. The CDR3 length is 13 residues. The germline CDR1 and CDR2 sequences are GTSNPN and SVGIG (reference sequence). CDR3 sequence reads: CAWRDRGRETQYF. The CDR3 coding sequence is TGTGCCTGGAGGGACAGGGGTCGAGAGACCCAGTACTTC. Full variable domain (remainder filled in from reference TRBV30 and TRBJ2-5): SQTIHQWPATLVQPVGSPLSLECTVEGTSNPNLYWYRQAAGRGLQLLFYSVGIGQISSEVPQNLSASRPQDRQFILSSKKLLLSDSGFYLCAWRDRGRETQYFGPGTRLLVL.

V gene TRBV28 combines with J gene TRBJ2-1, with 10 bases lining up with TRBD1. There are 15 residues in the CDR3. Germline V gene data show CDR1 as MDHEN and CDR2 as SYDVKM. The J segment lost 4 bases and the V segment lost 8 bases, leaving 8 bases of the junction unmatched. The CDR3, as DNA: TGTGCCAGCTATAAACCGGGACAGGGGTACAATGAGCAGTTCTTC. It codes for CASYKPGQGYNEQFF.

CDR3 bases: TGTGCCAGTGGAACAGGGGCACAAGAGACCCAGTACTTC. It encodes CASGTGAQETQYF. The chain carries TRBV19 and TRBJ2-5, with 7 bases fitting TRBD1. V shed 8 bases, J shed 2 bases, and the junction held 5 bases outside the gene matches. The CDR3 runs 13 residues. Germline V gives CDR1 LNHDA, CDR2 SQIVND (reference sequence).

The chain uses TRBV28 and TRBJ1-6; 7 bases match TRBD1. The CDR3 contains 14 residues. Germline V lookup: CDR1 MDHEN, CDR2 SYDVKM. V lost 2 bases to trimming and J lost 10 bases; unmatched junction nucleotides: 5. The CDR3: CASSLQGGGSPLHF. CDR3 in DNA: TGTGCCAGCAGTTTACAGGGAGGGGGCTCACCCCTCCACTTT.

Comment on this clone: Other DNA variants within this sample encode the same CDR3. This chain uses TRBV27 with TRBJ2-7, with TRBD1 matching over 12 bases. The CDR3 totals 15 residues. V shed 2 bases, J shed 6 bases, and the junction held 5 bases outside the gene matches. The germline V gene has CDR1 MNHEY and CDR2 SMNVEV (reference sequence). DNA of the CDR3: TGTGCCAGCAGTTTACGGGGACAGGGGGCGGGCGAGCAGTACTTC. This gives the protein CASSLRGQGAGEQYF.

The rearrangement joins TRBV4-3 to TRBJ1-5; possibly TRBD1 for D (5 bases). V dropped 1 base and J dropped 5 bases, with 6 bases sitting between them. Germline V CDR1 and CDR2: LGHNA, YSLEER. CDR3 length: 13 residues. This CDR3 reads CASSQGQHQPQHF. The DNA for the CDR3 is TGCGCCAGCAGCCAAGGACAGCATCAGCCCCAGCATTTT.

In its sample, this clone was seen once. The chain joins TRBV4-1 to TRBJ2-7, with 12 bases identical to TRBD2. The germline CDR1 and CDR2 sequences are MGHRA and YSYEKL. Trimming at V came to 3 bases and at J to 3 bases, leaving 9 bases not matched to a gene. The CDR3 is 17 amino acids. As DNA, the CDR3 is TGCGCCAGCAGCCACGAGTGGACTAGCGGGAAATTCTACGAGCAGTACTTC. This gives the protein CASSHEWTSGKFYEQYF.

This clone was observed at least ten times. Other DNA sequences in the same sample also yield this CDR3. In nucleotides, the CDR3 is TGTGCCAGCAGCCCTTTGGGAGCAGGAATGTATAGCAATCAGCCCCAGCATTTT. Its protein product is CASSPLGAGMYSNQPQHF. The chain joins TRBV7-3 to TRBJ1-5; no reliable D call. Trimming took off 5 bases at V and 0 bases at J, with 20 bases between the two ends. The CDR3 loop spans 18 amino acids. CDR1 SGHTA and CDR2 FQGTGA come from the germline V gene.

The gene calls are TRBV7-3 and TRBJ2-3; 7 nucleotides agree with TRBD2. Unmatched junction bases numbered 3, after V lost 2 bases and J lost 1 base. This CDR3 has 15 residues. CDR1 and CDR2 (germline): SGHTA, FQGTGA. Here the CDR3 DNA reads TGTGCCAGCAGCTTACTCCTAGCGGGCACAGATACGCAGTATTTT. Its translation is CASSLLLAGTDTQYF.